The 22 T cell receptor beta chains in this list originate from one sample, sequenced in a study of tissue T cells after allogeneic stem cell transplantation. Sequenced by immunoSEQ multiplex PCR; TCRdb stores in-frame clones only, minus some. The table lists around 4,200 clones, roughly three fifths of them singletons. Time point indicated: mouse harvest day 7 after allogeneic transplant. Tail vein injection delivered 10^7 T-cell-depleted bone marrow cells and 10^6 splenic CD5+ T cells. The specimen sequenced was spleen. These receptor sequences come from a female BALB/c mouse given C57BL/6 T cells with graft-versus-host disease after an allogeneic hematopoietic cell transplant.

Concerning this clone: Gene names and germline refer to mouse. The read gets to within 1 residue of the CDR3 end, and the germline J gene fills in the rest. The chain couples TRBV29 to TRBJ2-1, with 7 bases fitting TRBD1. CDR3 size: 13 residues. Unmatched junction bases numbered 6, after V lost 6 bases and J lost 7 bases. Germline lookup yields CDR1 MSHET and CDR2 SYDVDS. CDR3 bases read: TGTGCTAGCAGCCGGGACAGATCCGCTGAGCAGTTC. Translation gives CASSRDRSAEQF. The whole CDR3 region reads CASSRDRSAEQFF.

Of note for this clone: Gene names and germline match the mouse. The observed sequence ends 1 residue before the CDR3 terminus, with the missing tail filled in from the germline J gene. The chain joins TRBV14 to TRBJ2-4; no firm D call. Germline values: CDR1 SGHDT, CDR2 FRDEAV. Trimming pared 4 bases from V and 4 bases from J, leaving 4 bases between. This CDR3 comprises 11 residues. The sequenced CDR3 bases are TGTGCCAGCAGTCTAGAAAACACCTTGTAC. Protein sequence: CASSLENTLY. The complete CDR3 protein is CASSLENTLYF.

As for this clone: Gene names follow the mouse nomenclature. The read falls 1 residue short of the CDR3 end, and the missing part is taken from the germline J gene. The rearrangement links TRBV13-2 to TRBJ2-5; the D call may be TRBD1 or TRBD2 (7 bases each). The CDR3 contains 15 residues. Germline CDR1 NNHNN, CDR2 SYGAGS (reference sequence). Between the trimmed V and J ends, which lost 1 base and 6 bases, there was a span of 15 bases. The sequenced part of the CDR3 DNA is TGTGCCAGCGGTGATCTGGCAGGGGGGGTGGACACCCAGTAC. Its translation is CASGDLAGGVDTQY. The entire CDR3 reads CASGDLAGGVDTQYF.

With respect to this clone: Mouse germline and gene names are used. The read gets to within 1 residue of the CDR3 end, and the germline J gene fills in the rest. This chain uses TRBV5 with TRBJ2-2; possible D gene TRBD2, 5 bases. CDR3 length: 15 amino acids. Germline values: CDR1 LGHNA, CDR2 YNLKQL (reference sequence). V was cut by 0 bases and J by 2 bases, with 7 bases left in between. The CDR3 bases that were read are TGTGCCAGCAGCCAAGAGGACTTTAACACCGGGCAGCTCTAC. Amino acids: CASSQEDFNTGQLY. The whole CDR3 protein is CASSQEDFNTGQLYF.

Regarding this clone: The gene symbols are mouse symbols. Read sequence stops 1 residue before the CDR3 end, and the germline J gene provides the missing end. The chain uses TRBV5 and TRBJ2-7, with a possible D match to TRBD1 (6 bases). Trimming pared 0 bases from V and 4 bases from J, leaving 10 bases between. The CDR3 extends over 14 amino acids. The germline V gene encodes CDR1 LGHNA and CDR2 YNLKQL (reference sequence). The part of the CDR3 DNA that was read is TGTGCCAGCAGCCAAGATTGGCAGGGGTATGAACAGTAC. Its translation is CASSQDWQGYEQY. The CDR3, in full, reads CASSQDWQGYEQYF.

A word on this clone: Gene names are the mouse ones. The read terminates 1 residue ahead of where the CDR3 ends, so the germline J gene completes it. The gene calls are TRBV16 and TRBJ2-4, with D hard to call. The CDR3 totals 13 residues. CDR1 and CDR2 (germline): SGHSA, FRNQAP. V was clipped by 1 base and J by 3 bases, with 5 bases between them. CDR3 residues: CASSLASQNTLYF. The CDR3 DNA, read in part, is TGTGCAAGCAGCTTAGCCAGCCAAAACACCTTGTAC. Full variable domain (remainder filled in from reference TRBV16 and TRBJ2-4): NAGVIQTPRHKVTGKGQEATLWCEPISGHSAVFWYRQTIVQGLEFLTYFRNQAPIDDSGMPKERFSAQMPNQSHSTLKIQSTQPQDSAVYLCASSLASQNTLYFGAGTRLSVL.

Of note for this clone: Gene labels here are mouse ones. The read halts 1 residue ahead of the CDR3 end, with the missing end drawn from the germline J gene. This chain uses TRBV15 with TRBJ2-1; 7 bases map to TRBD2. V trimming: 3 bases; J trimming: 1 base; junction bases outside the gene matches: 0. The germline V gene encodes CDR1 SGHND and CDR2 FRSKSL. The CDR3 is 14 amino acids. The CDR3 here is CASSFGGNYAEQFF. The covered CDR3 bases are TGTGCCAGCAGTTTTGGGGGGAACTATGCTGAGCAGTTC.

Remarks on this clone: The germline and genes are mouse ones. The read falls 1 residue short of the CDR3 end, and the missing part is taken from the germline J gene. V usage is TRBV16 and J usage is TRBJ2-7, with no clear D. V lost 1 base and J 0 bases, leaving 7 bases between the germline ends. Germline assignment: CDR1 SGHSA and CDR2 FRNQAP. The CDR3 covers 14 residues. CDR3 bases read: TGTGCAAGCAGCTTAGTGGGTCTCTCCTATGAACAGTAC. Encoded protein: CASSLVGLSYEQY. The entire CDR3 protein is CASSLVGLSYEQYF.

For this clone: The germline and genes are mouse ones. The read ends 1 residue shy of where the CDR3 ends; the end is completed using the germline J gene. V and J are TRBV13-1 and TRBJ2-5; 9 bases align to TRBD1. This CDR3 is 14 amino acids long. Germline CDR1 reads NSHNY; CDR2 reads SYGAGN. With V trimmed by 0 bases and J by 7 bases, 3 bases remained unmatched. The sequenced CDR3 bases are TGTGCCAGCAGTGATGTCGACAGGGGGAACACCCAGTAC. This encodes CASSDVDRGNTQY. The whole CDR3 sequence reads CASSDVDRGNTQYF.

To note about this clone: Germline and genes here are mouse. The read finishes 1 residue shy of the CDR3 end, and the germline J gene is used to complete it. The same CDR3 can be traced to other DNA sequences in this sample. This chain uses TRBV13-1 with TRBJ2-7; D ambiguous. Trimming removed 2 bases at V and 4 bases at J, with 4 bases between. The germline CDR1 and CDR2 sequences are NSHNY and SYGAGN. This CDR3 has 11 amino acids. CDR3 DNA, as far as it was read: TGTGCCAGCAGTGAGGGGTATGAACAGTAC. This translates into CASSEGYEQY. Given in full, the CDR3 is CASSEGYEQYF.

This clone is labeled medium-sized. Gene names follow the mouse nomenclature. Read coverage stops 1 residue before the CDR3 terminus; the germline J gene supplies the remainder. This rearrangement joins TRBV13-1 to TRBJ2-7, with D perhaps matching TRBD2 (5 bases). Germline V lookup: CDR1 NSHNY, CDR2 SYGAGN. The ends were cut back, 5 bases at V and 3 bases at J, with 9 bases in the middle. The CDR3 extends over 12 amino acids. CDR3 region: CASRLDVYEQYF. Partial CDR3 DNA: TGTGCCAGCAGACTGGACGTCTATGAACAGTAC.

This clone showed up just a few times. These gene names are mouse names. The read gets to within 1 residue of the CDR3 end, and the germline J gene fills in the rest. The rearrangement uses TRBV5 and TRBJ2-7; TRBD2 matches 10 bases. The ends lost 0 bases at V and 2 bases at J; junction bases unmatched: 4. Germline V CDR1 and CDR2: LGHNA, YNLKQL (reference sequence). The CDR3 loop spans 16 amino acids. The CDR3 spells CASSQDRDWGTYEQYF. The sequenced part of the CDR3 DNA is TGTGCCAGCAGCCAAGACCGGGACTGGGGAACCTATGAACAGTAC.

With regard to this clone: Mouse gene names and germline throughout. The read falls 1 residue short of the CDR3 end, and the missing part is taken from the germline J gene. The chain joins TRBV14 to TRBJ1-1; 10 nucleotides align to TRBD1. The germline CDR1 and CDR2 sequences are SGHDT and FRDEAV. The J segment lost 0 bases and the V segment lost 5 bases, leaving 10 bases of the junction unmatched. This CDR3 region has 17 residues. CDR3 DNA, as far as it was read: TGTGCCAGCAGCCCTCGCCGGGACAGGGGCCCAAACACAGAAGTCTTC. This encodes CASSPRRDRGPNTEVF. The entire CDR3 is CASSPRRDRGPNTEVFF.

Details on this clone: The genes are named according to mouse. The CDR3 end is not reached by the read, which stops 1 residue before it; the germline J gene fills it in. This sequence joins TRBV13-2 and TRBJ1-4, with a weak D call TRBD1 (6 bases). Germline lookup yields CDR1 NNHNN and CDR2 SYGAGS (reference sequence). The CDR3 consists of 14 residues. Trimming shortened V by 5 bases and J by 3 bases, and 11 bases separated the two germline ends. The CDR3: CASGPGQTNERLFF. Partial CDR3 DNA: TGTGCCAGCGGGCCGGGACAAACCAACGAAAGATTATTT.

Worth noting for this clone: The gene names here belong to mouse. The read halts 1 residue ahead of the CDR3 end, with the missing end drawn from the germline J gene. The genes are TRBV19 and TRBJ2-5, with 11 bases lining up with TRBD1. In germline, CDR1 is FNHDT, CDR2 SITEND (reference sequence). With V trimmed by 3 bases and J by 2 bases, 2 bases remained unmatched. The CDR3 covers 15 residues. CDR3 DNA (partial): TGTGCCAGCAGTACGGGGACAGGGGGCCAAGACACCCAGTAC. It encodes CASSTGTGGQDTQY. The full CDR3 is CASSTGTGGQDTQYF.

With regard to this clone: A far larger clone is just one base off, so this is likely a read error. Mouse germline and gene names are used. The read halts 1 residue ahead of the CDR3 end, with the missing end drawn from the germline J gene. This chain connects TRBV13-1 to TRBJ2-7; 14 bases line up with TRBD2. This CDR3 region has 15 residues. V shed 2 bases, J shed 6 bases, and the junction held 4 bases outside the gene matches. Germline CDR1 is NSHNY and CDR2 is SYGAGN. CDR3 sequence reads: CASSEGGLGGLEQYF. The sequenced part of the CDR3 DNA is TGTGCCAGCAGTGAGGGGGGACTGGGGGGGCTTGAACAGTAC.

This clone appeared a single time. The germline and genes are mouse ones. The sequenced CDR3 bases are TGTGCCAGCTCTCTCCAACAAAACGCAGAAGTCTTC. Its translation is CASSLQQNAEVF. The entire CDR3 protein is CASSLQQNAEVFF. The V and J genes are TRBV12-1 and TRBJ1-1; D not certain. Coverage ceases 1 residue before the CDR3 finishes, and the germline J gene fills in the end. Trimming took 0 bases from V and 6 from J, leaving 10 bases between them. Germline assignment: CDR1 SGHSN and CDR2 HYEKVE. CDR3 length: 13 amino acids.

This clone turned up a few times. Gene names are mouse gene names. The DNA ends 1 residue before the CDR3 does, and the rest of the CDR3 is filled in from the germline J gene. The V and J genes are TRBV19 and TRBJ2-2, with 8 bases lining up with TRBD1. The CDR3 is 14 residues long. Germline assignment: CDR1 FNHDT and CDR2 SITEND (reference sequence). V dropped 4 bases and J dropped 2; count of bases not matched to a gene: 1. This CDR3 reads CASSRTGNTGQLYF. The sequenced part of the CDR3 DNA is TGTGCCAGCAGTCGGACAGGGAACACCGGGCAGCTCTAC.

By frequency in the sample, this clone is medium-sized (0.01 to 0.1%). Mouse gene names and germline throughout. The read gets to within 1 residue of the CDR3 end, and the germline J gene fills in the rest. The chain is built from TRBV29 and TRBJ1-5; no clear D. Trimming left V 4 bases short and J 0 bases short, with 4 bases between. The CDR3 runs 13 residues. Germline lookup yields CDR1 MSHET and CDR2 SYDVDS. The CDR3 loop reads CASSSHNNQAPLF. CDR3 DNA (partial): TGTGCTAGCAGTTCCCATAACAACCAGGCTCCGCTT. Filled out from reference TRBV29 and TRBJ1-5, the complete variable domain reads DMKVTQMPRYLIKRMGENVLLECGQDMSHETMYWYRQDPGLGLQLIYISYDVDSNSEGDIPKGYRVSRKKREHFSLILDSAKTNQTSVYFCASSSHNNQAPLFGEGTRLSVL.

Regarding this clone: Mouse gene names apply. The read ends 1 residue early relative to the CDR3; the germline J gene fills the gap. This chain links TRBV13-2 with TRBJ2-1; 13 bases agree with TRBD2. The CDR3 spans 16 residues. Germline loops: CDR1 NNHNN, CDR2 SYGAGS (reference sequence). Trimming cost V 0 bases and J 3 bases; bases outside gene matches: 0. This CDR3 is CASGDGTGGAYAEQFF. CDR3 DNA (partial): TGTGCCAGCGGTGATGGGACTGGGGGGGCCTATGCTGAGCAGTTC.

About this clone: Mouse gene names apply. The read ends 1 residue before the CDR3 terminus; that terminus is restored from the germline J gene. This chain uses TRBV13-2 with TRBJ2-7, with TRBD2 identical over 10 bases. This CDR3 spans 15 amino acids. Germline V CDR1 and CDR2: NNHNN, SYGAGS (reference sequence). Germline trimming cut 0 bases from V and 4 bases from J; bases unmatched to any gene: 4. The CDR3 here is CASGDATGGIYEQYF. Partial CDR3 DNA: TGTGCCAGCGGTGATGCGACTGGGGGGATATATGAACAGTAC.

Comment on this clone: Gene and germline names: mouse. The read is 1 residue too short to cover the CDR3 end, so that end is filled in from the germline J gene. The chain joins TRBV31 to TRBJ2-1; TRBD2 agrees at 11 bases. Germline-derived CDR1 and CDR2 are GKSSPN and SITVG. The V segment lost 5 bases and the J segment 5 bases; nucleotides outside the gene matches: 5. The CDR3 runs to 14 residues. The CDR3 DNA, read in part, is TGTGCCTGGTTTGGGACTGGGGGAGATGCTGAGCAGTTC. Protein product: CAWFGTGGDAEQF. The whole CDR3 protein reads CAWFGTGGDAEQFF.